This T cell receptor (beta chain) was found in a study of T cells in tuberculosis. Assay used: immunoSEQ multiplex PCR; TCRdb lists only in-frame clones, some missing. The sample contains some 40,000 clones, 95% of which appear only once. V lost 7 bases and J 0 bases, leaving 18 bases between the germline ends. CDR3 length equals 16 residues. Germline assignment: CDR1 LNHDA and CDR2 SQIVND (reference sequence). This clone was observed a single time. The source material was PBMCs. The receptor was derived from a donor aged 10-29 years with latent tuberculosis or without tuberculosis infection. The chain joins TRBV19 to TRBJ1-1; D may be TRBD1 (6 bases). CDR3 DNA: TGTGCCAGTAACAGCCCGTCCGGGACAATGAACACTGAAGCTTTCTTT. Translation: CASNSPSGTMNTEAFF.